Below are 19 T cell receptor beta chains sequenced from a single sample in a study of T cells in Graves' hyperthyroidism and ophthalmopathy. Amplification of TCR beta CDR3 regions used RNA as the template. First-round RT-PCR of the TCR CDR3 relied on the HTBI primer set. MiXCR, applied by TCRdb to the multiplex PCR reads, yields one record per CDR3 protein. The sample includes 550,000 to 700,000 distinct CDR3 sequences, around 42% of them seen just once. The specimen sequenced was peripheral blood or thyroid tissue (not recorded which). The receptor source for this set is an adult woman with Graves' disease, either hyperthyroidism or ophthalmopathy (not recorded which).

The rearrangement links TRBV10-3 to TRBJ2-7; D may be TRBD2 (6 bases). Germline assignment: CDR1 ENHRY and CDR2 SYGVKD. Trimming pared 8 bases from V and 10 bases from J, leaving 15 bases between. CDR3 length equals 11 residues. This CDR3 is CAIQRPGVQYF. The CDR3 coding sequence is TGTGCCATCCAACGTCCGGGAGTTCAGTACTTC.

The chain couples TRBV7-2 to TRBJ1-1, with no clear D. The CDR3 totals 16 residues. Germline CDR1 is SGHTA and CDR2 is FQGNSA. V was shortened by 1 base and J by 1 base, with 13 bases between the two germline ends. The CDR3 sequence: CASSLGPGRKNTEAFF. The CDR3 coding sequence is TGTGCCAGCAGCTTAGGCCCTGGGCGGAAGAACACTGAAGCTTTCTTT.

As regards this clonotype: A much larger clone differs from this one at a single base, so this may be a read error. This chain connects TRBV4-1 to TRBJ2-5; possible D gene TRBD1, 5 bases. CDR3 length: 16 amino acids. Looked up from germline, CDR1 is MGHRA and CDR2 is YSYEKL. V lost 4 bases and J 5 bases, leaving 20 bases between the germline ends. Here the CDR3 DNA reads TGCGCCAGCAGCCCAGATGGCGACAGCGAAGTGGAGACCCAGTACTTC. Protein: CASSPDGDSEVETQYF.

This clonotype was seen ten or more times. The V and J genes are TRBV12-3 or TRBV12-4 and TRBJ1-4; D might be TRBD1 (5 bases). The CDR3 runs to 13 residues. V was shortened by 1 base and J by 12 bases, with 12 bases between the two germline ends. The CDR3 region is CASSLGQGLELFF. CDR3 coding DNA: TGTGCCAGCAGTTTAGGGCAGGGCCTGGAACTGTTTTTT.

This clonotype was detected ten times or more. The chain joins TRBV6-5 to TRBJ2-7; 10 positions agree with TRBD2. The CDR3 is 13 amino acids. CDR1 is MNHEY, CDR2 SVGAGI, per germline. Trimming took 10 bases from V and 3 from J; bases not matched to a gene: 6. The CDR3 here is CATQSGRDYEQYF. The CDR3 coding sequence is TGTGCCACACAAAGCGGGAGGGACTACGAGCAGTACTTC.

This sequence joins TRBV2 and TRBJ2-6; 12 nucleotides match TRBD1. The J segment lost 2 bases and the V segment lost 11 bases, leaving 4 bases of the junction unmatched. The CDR3 sequence is 15 residues long. The germline V gene has CDR1 SNHLY and CDR2 FYNNEI. CDR3 amino acids: CAAGQGAPGANVLTF. The CDR3 DNA reads TGTGCCGCGGGACAGGGGGCACCTGGGGCCAACGTCCTGACTTTC.

The chain combines TRBV10-2 with TRBJ2-5, with TRBD2 as a possible D gene (6 bases). This CDR3 contains 14 residues. From germline, CDR1 is WSHSY and CDR2 SAAADI. The V end was cut by 4 bases, the J end by 4 bases, with 13 bases between. CDR3 nucleotide sequence: TGCGCCAGCAGTGGGGGGGTAGGGCTAGAGACCCAGTACTTC. This encodes CASSGGVGLETQYF.

This clonotype appeared a few times. In nucleotides, the CDR3 is TGCGCCAGCAGCTTGCGCACCGCCGGGGCAGGTCCGGAAACTGAAGCTTTCTTT. The encoded protein is CASSLRTAGAGPETEAFF. This chain connects TRBV5-1 to TRBJ1-1; D possibly corresponds to TRBD1 (5 bases). V was shortened by 1 base and J by 5 bases, with 24 bases between the two germline ends. This CDR3 has 18 amino acids. CDR1 SGHRS and CDR2 YFSETQ come from the germline V gene.

This clonotype was seen many times. The chain links TRBV14 to TRBJ2-2; D call uncertain. In germline, CDR1 is SGHDN, CDR2 FVKESK. The CDR3 has 18 amino acids. Trimming left V 1 base short and J 0 bases short, with 15 bases between. In DNA, the CDR3 is TGTGCCAGCAGCCAAGTTTTCCGGGTTGGAGCGAACACCGGGGAGCTGTTTTTT. This sequence encodes CASSQVFRVGANTGELFF.

This chain joins TRBV30 and TRBJ1-5; 7 nucleotides match TRBD1. Germline assignment: CDR1 GTSNPN and CDR2 SVGIG (reference sequence). After removal of 3 bases from V and 4 bases from J, the junction contained 6 bases not matched to a gene. The CDR3 has 14 residues. CDR3 in amino acids: CAWRGDSLNQPQHF. The CDR3 nucleotides are TGTGCCTGGAGGGGGGACAGTTTAAATCAGCCCCAGCATTTT.

This clonotype was seen repeatedly, ten times or more. The chain employs TRBV20-1 and TRBJ1-2, with D unresolved. Trimming stripped 1 base from V and 4 bases from J, with 19 bases between. This CDR3 has 16 amino acids. In germline, CDR1 is DFQATT, CDR2 SNEGSKA (reference sequence). CDR3 in amino acids: CSARGGPGSGTYGYTF. The CDR3 DNA reads TGCAGTGCTAGAGGAGGTCCAGGTTCGGGTACCTATGGCTACACCTTC.

This chain joins TRBV5-1 and TRBJ1-1; D is uncertain. Germline V gives CDR1 SGHRS, CDR2 YFSETQ. CDR3 size: 14 residues. Trimming cost V 0 bases and J 2 bases, with 8 bases left between them. The CDR3 reads CASSLAKTNTEAFF. In nucleotides, the CDR3 is TGCGCCAGCAGCTTGGCAAAGACAAACACTGAAGCTTTCTTT.

The V call is TRBV12-3 or TRBV12-4, the J call TRBJ1-5; D unresolved. The germline V and J ends were trimmed by 5 bases and 10 bases, with 15 bases remaining between them. This CDR3 has 13 residues. CDR3 in amino acids: CASSTEVISPQHF. The CDR3 DNA reads as TGTGCCAGCAGTACAGAGGTAATCAGCCCCCAGCATTTT.

This clonotype turned up a few times. The genes are TRBV28 and TRBJ2-7; 9 nucleotides agree with TRBD2. Germline CDR1 reads MDHEN; CDR2 reads SYDVKM. The CDR3 is 15 residues long. The V and J ends lost 4 bases and 2 bases, in that order; junction bases with no gene match: 6. This CDR3 reads CASSSNSGRTYEQYF. For the CDR3, the DNA is TGTGCCAGCAGTTCAAACAGCGGGAGGACCTACGAGCAGTACTTC.

The rearrangement joins TRBV7-3 to TRBJ1-1, with D tentatively TRBD1 (6 bases). CDR3 size: 14 residues. Germline CDR1 SGHTA, CDR2 FQGTGA. V lost 5 bases, J lost 8 bases, and 18 bases lay in between. The CDR3 DNA follows: TGTGCCAGCAGCCAGTCGGGGACAAAATGGGAAGCTTTCTTT. Translating gives CASSQSGTKWEAFF.

This chain links TRBV29-1 with TRBJ1-4; perhaps TRBD1 as D (5 bases). V lost 7 bases and J lost 6, with 12 bases in between. The CDR3 totals 12 residues. Germline values: CDR1 SQVTM, CDR2 ANQGSEA. This chain's CDR3 is CSADGGDEKLFF. The CDR3 DNA reads as TGCAGCGCCGACGGAGGGGATGAAAAACTGTTTTTT.

This clonotype was seen once. Just one base apart from a much larger clone, this may be a read error. V is TRBV5-2 and J is TRBJ1-2; the D call TRBD1 from the table was never checked on the DNA. TRBV5-2 constitutes a pseudogene. The CDR3 contains 13 residues. CDR3 loop: CASNVTGTAIIHF. The DNA for the CDR3 is TGTGCCAGCAACGTAACGGGGACAGCAATTATCCACTTC.

The chain recombines TRBV7-6 with TRBJ1-2; 9 nucleotides match TRBD1. The J segment lost 6 bases and the V segment lost 5 bases, leaving 7 bases of the junction unmatched. Germline loops: CDR1 SGHVS, CDR2 FNYEAQ. The CDR3 is 14 residues long. The CDR3, as DNA: TGTGCCAGCAGCAGGACAGGGGTTAAGGATGGCTACACCTTC. Protein: CASSRTGVKDGYTF.

The V and J genes are TRBV5-5 and TRBJ2-5; D is undetermined. The CDR3 loop spans 14 amino acids. The germline CDR1 and CDR2 sequences are SGHKS and YYEKEE (reference sequence). V was trimmed by 2 bases and J by 5 bases, leaving 13 bases between them. CDR3 nucleotide sequence: TGTGCCAGCAGCTTAGAGCGTTACGGTGAGACCCAGTACTTC. This codes for CASSLERYGETQYF.